Following are 10 T cell receptor beta chains from one sample sequenced in a study of cytomegalovirus exposure and HLA in healthy donors. Researchers ran the PCR with 60 Vbeta and 13 Jbeta primers. TCRdb's table, derived via immunoSEQ multiplex PCR, lists solely in-frame clones and lacks some. The sample includes some 200,000 clones, 75% to 80% of them seen just once. The sequencing sample was made of PBMCs. The source of these receptors is a man between 18 and 35 years old in good health and CMV-seronegative.

The chain employs TRBV5-1 and TRBJ2-7; TRBD1 might be the D (5 bases). This CDR3 comprises 15 residues. Trimming shortened V by 2 bases and J by 6 bases, and 18 bases separated the two germline ends. Germline V CDR1 and CDR2: SGHRS, YFSETQ. The CDR3 DNA is TGCGCCAGCAGCTTTGACCCTGATTTTACAGGCGAGCAGTACTTC. Its translation: CASSFDPDFTGEQYF.

The V and J genes are TRBV4-1 and TRBJ2-5; TRBD1 is a possible D gene (6 bases). The germline CDR1 and CDR2 sequences are MGHRA and YSYEKL. Trimming pared 5 bases from V and 5 bases from J, leaving 12 bases between. The length of the CDR3 is 13 residues. The CDR3 protein is CASSSGDGETQYF. The CDR3 DNA reads TGCGCCAGCAGCTCAGGGGACGGGGAGACCCAGTACTTC.

The V gene is TRBV27, the J gene TRBJ1-5; D ambiguous. The germline V gene encodes CDR1 MNHEY and CDR2 SMNVEV (reference sequence). The ends were cut back, 5 bases at V and 5 bases at J, with 10 bases in the middle. The CDR3 has 13 amino acids. In DNA form, the CDR3 reads TGTGCCAGCAGTCCGCCCGGTTATCAGCCCCAGCATTTT. Its protein is CASSPPGYQPQHF.

The rearrangement joins TRBV18 to TRBJ2-1; 12 bases match TRBD2. The V gene end was trimmed by 4 bases and the J gene end by 9 bases; junction bases not matched to a gene: 7. Germline V gene data show CDR1 as KGHSH and CDR2 as LQKENI. This CDR3 has 15 amino acids. Here the CDR3 DNA reads TGTGCCAGCTCACTAACAACTAGCGGGAGGAGTGAGCAGTTCTTC. It yields the protein CASSLTTSGRSEQFF.

This chain joins TRBV4-3 and TRBJ2-6; no clear D. CDR3 size: 16 residues. In germline, CDR1 is LGHNA, CDR2 YSLEER. V was shortened by 1 base and J by 0 bases, with 7 bases between the two germline ends. The CDR3 protein is CASSQGSGSGANVLTF. Here the CDR3 DNA reads TGCGCCAGCAGCCAAGGATCAGGCTCTGGGGCCAACGTCCTGACTTTC.

The chain carries TRBV5-8 and TRBJ2-5; 9 bases fit TRBD1. Trimming took 5 bases from V and 3 from J; bases not matched to a gene: 5. Per germline, CDR1 SGHTS and CDR2 YDEGEE. There are 14 residues in the CDR3. This CDR3 is CASRMTGGKETQYF. CDR3 in DNA: TGTGCCAGCAGAATGACAGGGGGAAAAGAGACCCAGTACTTC.

Concerning this clone: At one of its ends the junction is not consistent with the germline gene, which may arise from a read error. This chain uses TRBV6-5 with TRBJ2-7; 9 nucleotides agree with TRBD1. This CDR3 has 15 residues. The germline CDR1 and CDR2 sequences are MNHEY and SVGAGI. CDR3 region: CASSYSGTGSYGQYF. The CDR3 DNA sequence: TGTGCCAGCAGTTACTCGGGGACAGGGTCCTACGGGCAGTACTTC.

This clone has a handful of counts. The chain combines TRBV9 with TRBJ2-1, with 8 bases lining up with TRBD2. Trimming took 3 bases from V and 6 from J; bases not matched to a gene: 11. CDR1 and CDR2 (germline): SGDLS, YYNGEE. This CDR3 comprises 16 residues. The CDR3 DNA is TGTGCCAGCAGCGCCCTGGGTACTAGCGGCTCCAATGAGCAGTTCTTC. It yields the protein CASSALGTSGSNEQFF.

This sequence joins TRBV27 and TRBJ1-3, with D possibly matching TRBD1 (5 bases). V lost 9 bases to trimming and J lost 4 bases, with 19 bases between them. The CDR3 extends over 15 amino acids. Germline lookup yields CDR1 MNHEY and CDR2 SMNVEV (reference sequence). CDR3 bases: TGTGCCAGTAGGGATTATGCAGGGTCCGGAAACACCATATATTTT. Protein sequence: CASRDYAGSGNTIYF.

The CDR3: CASSLDPRFSANQETQYF. The CDR3 coding sequence is TGTGCCAGCAGCTTAGACCCAAGATTTAGCGCGAACCAAGAGACCCAGTACTTC. The chain uses TRBV7-6 and TRBJ2-5; D is possibly TRBD2 (5 bases). V was pared by 1 base and J by 0 bases, with 18 bases between. CDR3 length: 18 residues. Looked up from germline, CDR1 is SGHVS and CDR2 is FNYEAQ.